Reported below is one T cell receptor (beta chain). What it recognizes is unknown. This table comes from immunoSEQ multiplex PCR, and its TCRdb copy is limited to in-frame clones, with some not included. The table has 70,000 to 80,000 clones, around nine tenths seen once. J was trimmed by 5 bases and V by 7 bases; bases with no gene match: 6. The germline V gene has CDR1 SGHRS and CDR2 YFSETQ. This CDR3 is 13 amino acids long. This sample was included in a study of T cells in localized non-small cell lung cancer. Overall study findings and caveats: Turning up in adjacent lung were a median roughly 50 of the top 100 tumor clones. Exceeding tumor, uninvolved adjacent lung had the highest T cell clonality. A single tumor region was sequenced, leaving heterogeneity possible.

The V call is TRBV5-1, the J call TRBJ2-5; 9 bases fit TRBD1. The receptor comes from a woman aged 35-70 years with stage I squamous cell lung carcinoma. The source material was peripheral blood, sampled before any cancer treatment. The CDR3 loop reads CASGTGSPETQYF. In nucleotides, the CDR3 is TGCGCCAGCGGGACAGGGTCCCCTGAGACCCAGTACTTC.